This T cell receptor (beta chain) was profiled in a study of blood T cell repertoires in COVID-19. Study as a whole: The cDNA or gDNA used as material had been derived from T cells, B-cell-depleted T cells, or PBMCs.

The CDR3 consists of 18 residues. Germline V lookup: CDR1 MNHEY, CDR2 SMNVEV (reference sequence). The ends lost 4 bases at V and 5 bases at J; junction bases unmatched: 18. Study processing details: Reference gene primer amplification gave nucleated cell count estimates. Method: immunoSEQ multiplex PCR; TCRdb's copy keeps in-frame clones and lacks some. V and J calls and clone size come straight from that table; D and trimming were deduced from the DNA. The profile shows 150,000 to 200,000 clones, more than 75% of them singletons. The sequence was collected from a man aged 40-49 years with active or convalescent COVID-19. The sequencing input was peripheral blood. The chain is built from TRBV27 and TRBJ1-2, with 8 bases matching TRBD1. The CDR3 region is CASSSTPSGGRWAYGYTF. The CDR3 DNA is TGTGCCAGCAGTTCCACGCCGTCAGGGGGCCGGTGGGCATATGGCTACACCTTC.